This TCR beta chain originates from a study of T cells in Graves' hyperthyroidism and ophthalmopathy. Trimming left V 4 bases short and J 3 bases short, with 13 bases between. Germline lookup yields CDR1 DFQATT and CDR2 SNEGSKA (reference sequence). This CDR3 has 14 residues. RNA transcripts were the template for amplifying TCR beta CDR3 regions. During a first-round RT-PCR of the TCR CDR3, the HTBI primer set was used. TCRdb independently ran MiXCR on the multiplex PCR reads; one entry per CDR3 protein. The table lists some 550,000 distinct CDR3 sequences, about a sixth of them singletons, with roughly 3.5% in the top ten. This clonotype was seen at least ten times. On the basis of clinical symptoms, serum thyroxine and TRAb, thyroid ultrasound and orbital computed tomography, diagnoses were made.

The chain employs TRBV20-1 and TRBJ2-1; D uncertain. The sample taken for sequencing was blood. The receptor was derived from a woman aged 40 to 49 with Graves' ophthalmopathy. The chain's CDR3 is CSAISESFYNEQFF. In DNA, the CDR3 is TGCAGTGCTATTTCGGAGAGTTTCTACAATGAGCAGTTCTTC.